These 8 T cell receptor beta chains originate from one sample sequenced in a study of cytotoxic CD8 clonotypes in ibrutinib-treated CLL. Some clones are missing from TCRdb's copy, which holds only in-frame ones; the method was immunoSEQ multiplex PCR. This table holds 300,000 to 350,000 clones, 70% to 80% found once. The source material was PBMCs, sampled before ibrutinib treatment. These TCRs come from a human donor with chronic lymphocytic leukemia.

Concerning this clone itself: One junction end does not reproduce the germline sequence, and a read error may be involved. The chain has TRBV5-6 and TRBJ1-2; possible D gene TRBD1, 5 bases. Germline V lookup: CDR1 SGHDT, CDR2 YYEEEE. This CDR3 has 16 amino acids. CDR3 region: CAGSLVGTAKDYGYTF. CDR3 sequence (DNA): TGTGCCGGCAGCTTGGTGGGGACTGCGAAGGATTATGGCTACACCTTC.

About this clone itself: Additional DNA sequences in this sample encode the identical CDR3. The CDR3 here is CASSARDSSYEQYF. The CDR3 DNA reads TGTGCCAGCAGTGCGAGAGACTCGAGTTACGAGCAGTACTTC. The V call is TRBV7-8, the J call TRBJ2-7; D gene ambiguous. The CDR3 is made up of 14 amino acids. V gave up 6 bases and J gave up 4 bases, with 16 bases separating them. Germline values: CDR1 SGHVS, CDR2 FQNEAQ.

V gene TRBV6-1 combines with J gene TRBJ1-2; D gene uncertain. Germline V gives CDR1 MNHNS, CDR2 SASEGT. CDR3 size: 14 residues. Trimming pared 7 bases from V and 2 bases from J, leaving 14 bases between. The CDR3 is CASIHQSGNYGYTF. The CDR3 DNA follows: TGTGCCAGCATCCATCAGTCGGGAAACTATGGCTACACCTTC.

V usage is TRBV6-5 and J usage is TRBJ2-7, with 8 bases aligning to TRBD1. In germline, CDR1 is MNHEY, CDR2 SVGAGI. This CDR3 spans 13 amino acids. V was pared by 6 bases and J by 2 bases, with 3 bases of the junction left unmatched. The CDR3 spells CASRDRDAYEQYF. The CDR3 DNA follows: TGTGCCAGCAGGGACAGGGATGCCTACGAGCAGTACTTC.

The chain joins TRBV5-1 to TRBJ2-7; weak D call: TRBD2 (5 bases). Trimming pared 2 bases from V and 5 bases from J, leaving 14 bases between. The germline V gene encodes CDR1 SGHRS and CDR2 YFSETQ. The CDR3 sequence is 14 residues long. CDR3 loop: CASSFGVSADEQYF. The CDR3 coding sequence is TGCGCCAGCAGCTTCGGGGTTTCTGCCGACGAGCAGTACTTC.

This chain uses TRBV14 with TRBJ1-1; TRBD1 matches at 9 bases. Germline values: CDR1 SGHDN, CDR2 FVKESK. This CDR3 comprises 17 residues. V shed 4 bases and J 1 base; nucleotides not matched to a gene: 10. The CDR3: CASSPNPGQGSNTEAFF. DNA of the CDR3: TGTGCCAGCAGCCCAAATCCGGGACAGGGATCGAACACTGAAGCTTTCTTT.

This clone was seen only once. V is TRBV19 and J is TRBJ2-5; 13 positions agree with TRBD2. With V trimmed by 3 bases and J by 0 bases, 7 bases remained unmatched. The CDR3 sequence is 18 residues long. Germline CDR1 LNHDA, CDR2 SQIVND (reference sequence). The CDR3 DNA reads as TGTGCCAGTAGTATGTCGGGACTAGCGGGACTTTACCAAGAGACCCAGTACTTC. Translation gives CASSMSGLAGLYQETQYF.

This chain connects TRBV9 to TRBJ1-2; D not certain. The CDR3 spans 14 residues. The germline V gene has CDR1 SGDLS and CDR2 YYNGEE. Trimming took 0 bases from V and 3 from J, leaving 9 bases between them. The CDR3 loop reads CASSVGLADYGYTF. CDR3 DNA: TGTGCCAGCAGCGTAGGCTTGGCCGACTATGGCTACACCTTC. The full variable domain, rest sourced from reference TRBV9 and TRBJ1-2, is DSGVTQTPKHLITATGQRVTLRCSPRSGDLSVYWYQQSLDQGLQFLIQYYNGEERAKGNILERFSAQQFPDLHSELNLSSLELGDSALYFCASSVGLADYGYTFGSGTRLTVV.